One TCR beta chain is described in this entry. These data come from a study of blood T cell repertoires in COVID-19. For the study at large: COVID-19 samples from acute and convalescent phases originated in the United States, Italy and Spain. In each case, the material was cDNA or gDNA derived from T cells, B-cell-depleted T cells, or PBMCs.

Original processing methods: Amplification of reference gene primers provided the estimated nucleated cell counts. Sequenced by immunoSEQ multiplex PCR; TCRdb stores in-frame clones only, minus some. V and J calls and clone size are as listed in that table; D and trimming were resolved from the DNA. Of more than 120,000 clones detected, 89% appear once; the ten largest clones hold 1.5% to 2%. This TCR came from a human donor in a cohort sampled during active COVID-19. The sequenced sample was peripheral blood.

As DNA, the CDR3 is TGTGCCAGCAGCGCCAGAATTCTTCCCTATGGCTACACCTTC. This translates into CASSARILPYGYTF. V and J are TRBV7-2 and TRBJ1-2; D is unresolved. Germline CDR1 reads SGHTA; CDR2 reads FQGNSA. This CDR3 has 14 amino acids. V was trimmed by 5 bases and J by 4 bases, leaving 14 bases between them.